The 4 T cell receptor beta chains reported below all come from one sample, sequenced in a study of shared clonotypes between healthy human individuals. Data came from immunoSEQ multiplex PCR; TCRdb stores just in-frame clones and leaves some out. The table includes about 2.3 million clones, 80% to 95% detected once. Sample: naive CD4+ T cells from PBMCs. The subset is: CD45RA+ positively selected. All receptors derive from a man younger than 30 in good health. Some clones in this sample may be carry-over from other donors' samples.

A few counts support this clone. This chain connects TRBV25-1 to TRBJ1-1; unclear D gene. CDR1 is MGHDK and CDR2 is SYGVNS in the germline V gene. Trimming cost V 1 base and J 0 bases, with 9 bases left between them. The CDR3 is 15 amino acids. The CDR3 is CASSELGSLNTEAFF. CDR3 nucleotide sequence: TGTGCCAGCAGTGAATTAGGGTCCTTGAACACTGAAGCTTTCTTT.

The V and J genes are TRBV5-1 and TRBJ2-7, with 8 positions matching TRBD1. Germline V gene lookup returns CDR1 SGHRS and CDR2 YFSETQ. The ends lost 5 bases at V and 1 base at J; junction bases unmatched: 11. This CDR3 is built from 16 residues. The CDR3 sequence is CASSLSPGQVSYEQYF. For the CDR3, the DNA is TGCGCCAGCAGTCTTTCCCCGGGACAGGTTTCCTACGAGCAGTACTTC.

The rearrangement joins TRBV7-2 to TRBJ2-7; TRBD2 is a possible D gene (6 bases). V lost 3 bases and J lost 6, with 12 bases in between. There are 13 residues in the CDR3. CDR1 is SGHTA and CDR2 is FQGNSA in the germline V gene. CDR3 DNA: TGTGCCAGCAGCTTTTTCGGGGGAAGCGAGCAGTACTTC. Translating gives CASSFFGGSEQYF.

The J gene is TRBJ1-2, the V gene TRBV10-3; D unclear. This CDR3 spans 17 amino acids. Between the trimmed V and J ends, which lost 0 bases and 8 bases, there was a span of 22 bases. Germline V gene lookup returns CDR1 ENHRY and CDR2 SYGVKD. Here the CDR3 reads CAISESPFVANDWGYTF. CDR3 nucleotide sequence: TGTGCCATCAGTGAGTCCCCCTTTGTGGCGAATGATTGGGGCTACACCTTC.